Below are 5 T cell receptor beta chains sequenced from a single sample in a study of technical replicates of blood from a handful of donors. The table came from immunoSEQ multiplex PCR; TCRdb's copy has only in-frame clones and leaves some out. The data show around 72,000 clones, approximately 90% seen once. Sequenced input: PBMCs. The source of these receptors is a human donor in good health. Some clones in this sample may be carry-over from other donors' samples.

The chain recombines TRBV19 with TRBJ1-5, with D unclear. The germline V gene has CDR1 LNHDA and CDR2 SQIVND (reference sequence). Trimming shortened V by 2 bases and J by 6 bases, and 11 bases separated the two germline ends. This CDR3 comprises 14 residues. The CDR3 reads CASSIPGRGQPQHF. The CDR3 region has the DNA TGTGCCAGTAGTATACCGGGGAGAGGTCAGCCCCAGCATTTT.

CDR3 nucleotide sequence: TGTGCCAGCAGTTTAGGACAGTACAATGAGCAGTTCTTC. It encodes CASSLGQYNEQFF. The chain employs TRBV27 and TRBJ2-1, with D possibly being TRBD1 (6 bases). V was clipped by 2 bases and J by 4 bases, with 6 bases between them. CDR1 is MNHEY, CDR2 SMNVEV, per germline (reference sequence). This CDR3 is 13 amino acids long.

Only one count was recorded for this clone. V and J are TRBV5-8 and TRBJ2-1, with 9 bases fitting TRBD2. Trimming removed 1 base from V and 5 bases from J; junction bases left unmatched: 7. The CDR3 contains 16 residues. Per germline, CDR1 SGHTS and CDR2 YDEGEE. The CDR3 region is CASSLSGGRGNNEQFF. CDR3 coding DNA: TGTGCCAGCAGCTTGTCTGGCGGGAGGGGGAACAATGAGCAGTTCTTC.

Comments on this clone: Other DNA variants within this sample encode the same CDR3. This chain links TRBV5-4 with TRBJ2-7, with 12 bases that match TRBD2. The trim removed 0 bases at V and 1 base at J, leaving 2 bases unmatched. The CDR3 is 16 amino acids. CDR1 SGHNT and CDR2 YYREEE come from the germline V gene (reference sequence). The CDR3 coding sequence is TGTGCCAGCAGCTTGGCCGGGACTAGCGGGTCCTACGAGCAGTACTTC. Translation gives CASSLAGTSGSYEQYF.

The rearrangement joins TRBV15 to TRBJ1-1, with TRBD1 matching over 8 bases. V was clipped by 4 bases and J by 4 bases; unmatched bases: 8. Germline V CDR1 and CDR2: LNHNV, YYDKDF (reference sequence). The CDR3 sequence is 15 residues long. The chain's CDR3 is CATSTPRTGSTEAFF. The DNA of the CDR3 is TGTGCCACCAGCACCCCCAGGACAGGGAGCACTGAAGCTTTCTTT.